Here is one TCR beta chain with its context. Its specificity is unknown. Only in-frame clones appear in the TCRdb table, and some are missing; sequencing was by immunoSEQ multiplex PCR. The sample yields a few hundred thousand clones, about four fifths seen once. Specified treatment: 19 received Ad26.COV2.S at low or high dose, single or two shots; roughly five received placebo; per-sample allocation not given. Day 63 after the first injection of vaccine or placebo was the sampling time. As its vector, the vaccine had Ad26, which expressed Wuhan-strain SARS-CoV-2 spike. This entry belongs to a study of Ad26.COV2.S vaccination and SARS-CoV-2 variants. Study findings and constraints: Non-spike TCR breadth did not differ much between vaccine and placebo recipients. Placebo recipients showed lower spike-specific TCR breadth than vaccinees.

With 6 bases removed from V and 7 bases from J, the gap between germline ends came to 19 bases. Germline loops: CDR1 MNHEY, CDR2 SVGAGI. The CDR3 contains 14 residues. The receptor's source is a person aged 18-65 years who received the Ad26.COV2.S COVID-19 vaccine or a placebo. The chain is built from TRBV6-5 and TRBJ2-7; tentatively, D is TRBD2 (5 bases). The sequenced sample was peripheral blood, obtained in a trial of Ad26.COV2.S vaccine versus placebo. The CDR3 loop is CASSPQRRSGEQYF. CDR3 DNA: TGTGCCAGCAGCCCCCAAAGGAGGTCGGGTGAGCAGTACTTC.